A single TCR beta chain is shown here with its context. How the authors handled the data: For nucleated cells, counts were estimated from reference gene primer amplification. This table comes from immunoSEQ multiplex PCR, and its TCRdb copy is limited to in-frame clones, with some not included. The DNA was the basis for D and trimming; V, J and clone size are from that table. The repertoire includes 35,000 to 45,000 clones, 78% of them detected once, and approximately 32% sits in the top ten. V was clipped by 5 bases and J by 4 bases, with 17 bases between them. In germline, CDR1 is SEHNR, CDR2 FQNEAQ (reference sequence). The CDR3 is made up of 15 amino acids. This record belongs to a study of blood T cell repertoires in COVID-19. Study-wide background: Samples of COVID-19 (acute and convalescent) were obtained from the United States, Italy and Spain. PBMCs, B-cell-depleted T cells, or T cells provided the cDNA or gDNA that made up the material.

The source material was peripheral blood. The chain combines TRBV7-9 with TRBJ1-2, with a possible D match to TRBD1 (6 bases). The receptor was derived from a man aged 60 to 69 with acute or convalescent COVID-19. CDR3 amino acids: CASSETGHRFYGYTF. Written as DNA, the CDR3 is TGTGCCAGCAGCGAGACGGGACACCGATTCTATGGCTACACCTTC.